This TCR beta chain was recovered during a study of blood T cell repertoires in COVID-19. Data came from immunoSEQ multiplex PCR; TCRdb stores just in-frame clones and leaves some out. The table includes around 170,000 clones, 88% detected once. Membership in each cohort depended on participant-reported clinical history. The CDR3 runs 14 residues. The V gene lost 4 bases and the J gene lost 11 bases, with 20 bases spanning the gap. The germline V gene has CDR1 SGHNT and CDR2 YENEEA. The sample was PBMCs or T cells enriched from blood (not recorded which). This chain joins TRBV11-3 and TRBJ2-5, with a weak D call TRBD2 (5 bases). This clonotype was obtained from a woman aged 18-29 years who had recovered from COVID-19. This CDR3 reads CASSSDSEGGPQYF. CDR3 bases: TGTGCCAGCAGCTCCGATAGTGAGGGCGGGCCTCAGTACTTC.